This section outlines one T cell receptor (beta chain) sequence together with its context. The antigen is not known. V was pared by 5 bases and J by 2 bases, with 14 bases between. Germline-derived CDR1 and CDR2 are SGHRS and YFSETQ. The CDR3 totals 15 residues. The PCR used 60 Vbeta and 13 Jbeta primers. Assay: immunoSEQ multiplex PCR; the TCRdb copy retains only in-frame clones and omits some. The data contain around 150,000 clones, more than 65% of them singletons. This sample is part of a study of cytomegalovirus exposure and HLA in healthy donors. Study-wide results and caveats: Later on, analysis showed that most CMV-associated TCR beta chains appeared to be HLA-restricted. Data from an earlier analysis indicated that most TCR beta V segments were productive either about 90% or about 30% of the time. A later analysis showed HLA-associated TCR beta chains outstripping equally common others in clonal expansion.

The clonotype originates from a man aged 30 to 45 in good health and CMV-seropositive. The sequenced sample was PBMCs. The chain combines TRBV5-1 with TRBJ2-1; TRBD2 is a possible D gene (5 bases). The CDR3 sequence is CASSFFRTAYNEQFF. The CDR3, as DNA: TGCGCCAGCAGTTTCTTTAGGACTGCCTACAATGAGCAGTTCTTC.